The clone carrying this T cell receptor beta chain was observed a handful of times. Processed graft tissue released its intraepithelial and lamina propria lymphocytes. Sequenced by immunoSEQ multiplex PCR; TCRdb stores in-frame clones only, minus some. The table includes 29,000 or so clones, 80% detected once. CDR1 is SGHDN and CDR2 is FVKESK in the germline V gene. V was cut by 0 bases and J by 1 base, with 3 bases left in between. This CDR3 has 13 amino acids. This specimen comes from a study of graft-versus-host responses after intestinal transplantation. The origin of this receptor is a human patient who received an intestinal transplant, so some T cells may come from the graft donor. The chain couples TRBV14 to TRBJ1-1; D ambiguous. The sequencing here drew on ileum tissue, taken 98 days after intestinal transplantation. The CDR3 DNA follows: TGTGCCAGCAGCCAAGACGGGAACACTGAAGCTTTCTTT. It encodes CASSQDGNTEAFF.